This is a list of T cell receptor beta chains from one sample in a study of human T cells and chemical hapten exposure. TCRdb re-analysed the RACE reads in MiXCR, keeping a single row per CDR3 protein. The sample lists tens of thousands of distinct CDR3 sequences; around 11% were seen once. Sample: whole blood, taken in connection with sensitization to the hapten diphenylcyclopropenone (DPC). These receptor sequences come from a woman in her sixties with alopecia areata. Some clones in this sample may be carry-over from other donors' samples. Each CDR3 is given with its conserved first and last residue. A D gene is named only where the DNA matches it firmly. The size entry is marked missing in some rows and otherwise reads once, few, many or a size class.

NA TRBJ2-5 NA TRBV6-5 TGTGCCAGCAGCGAACGCCAAGAGACCCAGTACTTC CASSERQETQYF
TRBD2 TRBJ2-3 many TRBV2 TGTGCCAGCAGTATACGGGGACTAGCGGCTTCAGATACGCAGTATTTT CASSIRGLAASDTQYF
NA TRBJ2-5 few TRBV7-2 TGTGCCAGCAGCTTGAATCAGAACGATGGAGAGACCCAGTACTTC CASSLNQNDGETQYF
NA TRBJ2-1 few TRBV5-1 TGCGCCAGCAGCCCATTTGCGGGACCCTCCTACAATGAGCAGTTCTTC CASSPFAGPSYNEQFF
TRBD1 TRBJ2-7 NA TRBV3-1 TGTGCCAGCAGCCAACCGGACAGGGAGCAGTACTTC CASSQPDREQYF
NA TRBJ1-2 NA TRBV2 TGTGCCAGCAGTGTTTCCCGGACAGCACTCTTC CASSVSRTALF
NA TRBJ1-5 NA TRBV6-2/TRBV6-3 TGTGCCAGCAGTCGCCATACAGGCGGGTCTAGGAGCAATCAGCCCCAGCATTTT CASSRHTGGSRSNQPQHF
NA TRBJ2-2 NA TRBV6-6 TGTGCCAGCAGTCATAGACTAGTCGTCACCGGGGAGCTGTTTTTT CASSHRLVVTGELFF
TRBD1 TRBJ2-5 many TRBV5-1 TGCGCCAGCAGCTTGATCCCCGGGACAGGGGTGGAGACCCAGTACTTC CASSLIPGTGVETQYF
NA TRBJ2-2 NA TRBV20-1 TGCAGTGCTAGAGATCGCCGCGGGATCGGCGGGGAGCTGTTTTTT CSARDRRGIGGELFF
NA TRBJ1-1 many TRBV29-1 TGCAGCGGGAAGGCGAGGGAGTGGAACACTGAAGCTTTCTTT CSGKAREWNTEAFF
NA TRBJ1-5 many TRBV2 TGTGCCAGCAGTGAAGGCGAAGGCCTCGTTGGTCAGCCCCAGCATTTT CASSEGEGLVGQPQHF
NA TRBJ1-2 many TRBV3-1 TGTGCCAGCAGCCTCATTTGGGATAGGACAATCTCCTATGGCTACACCTTC CASSLIWDRTISYGYTF
NA TRBJ2-5 many TRBV19 TGTGCCAGTAGTGTGGACCGGACAAAGACCCAGTACTTC CASSVDRTKTQYF
TRBD2 TRBJ2-2 few TRBV7-8 TGTGCCAGCAGCTTATGGCTGCGGGGGGACAACACCGGGGAGCTGTTTTTT CASSLWLRGDNTGELFF
NA TRBJ2-7 many TRBV5-5 TGTGCCAGCAGCTTGGTCGGGGGTTGGGACGAGCAGTACTTC CASSLVGGWDEQYF
NA TRBJ1-1 many TRBV5-1 TGCGCCAGCAGCTTCTCCGGCCTGAACACTGAAGCTTTCTTT CASSFSGLNTEAFF
NA TRBJ2-3 NA TRBV5-1 TGCGCCAGCACGTCAGGGGTGGTGGCAGATACGCAGTATTTT CASTSGVVADTQYF
NA TRBJ1-3 NA TRBV27 TGTGCCAGCAGTTCCTTAGGCGCTGGAAACACCATATATTTT CASSSLGAGNTIYF
NA TRBJ2-5 many TRBV2 TGTGCCAGCAGCCCGGAGCGGGAAGAGACCCAGTACTTC CASSPEREETQYF
NA TRBJ2-7 few TRBV9 TGTGCCAGCAGCCCTGGGGTTCCCGCCTACGAGCAGTACTTC CASSPGVPAYEQYF
TRBD1 TRBJ1-3 NA TRBV20-1 TGCAGTGCTCCATTCCAGGGGGCGGTTGGAAACACCATATATTTT CSAPFQGAVGNTIYF